This T cell receptor beta chain was captured by sequencing in a study of cytomegalovirus exposure and HLA in healthy donors (dated by TCRdb to the late 2010s). Regarding the research as a whole: An earlier analysis of some 550 of the donors reported 250 to 350 Gb of sequence data and 117 million unique TCR beta sequences from around 200 million T cells. Roughly 300 gigabases of sequencing data and 78 million or so unique TCR sequences were included in an early release covering under 650 HLA-typed donors. Among the roughly 400 genotyped donors, more than 70% belonged to the genetic ancestry cluster associated with self-reported Caucasian donors. The study aimed to test whether cataloging public T cell receptors could reveal signatures of past pathogen exposure. Using immunosequencing, the study profiled T cell repertoires from around 670 subjects and related those repertoires to cytomegalovirus serostatus. In addition to the first cohort of 650 to 750 subjects, a separate validation cohort of approximately 120 different subjects was used. To predict cytomegalovirus infection status, the study brought together high-throughput TCR immunosequencing, statistical association of individual TCRs with disease status, and machine learning. A later analysis re-examined previously published TCR beta repertoires from roughly 650 donors and added high-resolution HLA genotyping to investigate patterns of TCR occurrence. In the later analysis, no new phenotypic data were used to find candidate immune exposures; instead, reliance was placed on TCR beta sequences and their occurrence across donors. To decide whether each TCR beta V gene segment behaved as functional or pseudogenic, an earlier analysis of approximately 620 of the donors relied on high-throughput TCR beta sequencing. Alongside the repertoire data, information on donor age, sex, ethnicity and CMV serostatus was compiled. In a later genetic analysis, genome-wide SNP genotypes for about 55% of the roughly 670 donors were used, and that subset was treated as a discovery cohort. Every repertoire in the discovery cohort had been generated on one and the same sequencing platform. HLA typing included class I and class II loci at four-digit resolution. Typing coverage differed by locus: A, B, C, DRB1 and DQB1 were typed in about 629-630 donors, DQA1 in 522, DPA1 in some 600, and DPB1 in approximately 450. Because of strong linkage in the cohort, roughly five DR-DQ haplotypes were treated as single units for association and clustering. Among approximately 370 genotyped donors of the cohort, an average of approximately 200,000 unique TCR beta nucleotide sequences was sequenced per donor, of which approximately 19% were non-productive. General conclusions and limits of the study: In a later analysis, HLA-associated TCR beta chains were found to be more clonally expanded and to have lower generation probabilities than equally common non-associated chains. According to a later analysis, parvovirus B19, influenza, CMV and Epstein-Barr virus appeared linked to several top co-occurrence clusters. Most CMV-associated TCR beta chains appeared to be HLA-restricted in a later analysis, and the HLA associations seemed to be driven largely by CMV exposure. The study gave a list of 150 to 200 TCR beta chains associated with cytomegalovirus. For the cohort, immune exposure information was limited to CMV serostatus. Correlated functional status among segregating V segments might be attributable to linkage disequilibrium, but an unknown experimental factor could not be ruled out. A further reported finding was that TCR beta sequences accurately predicted the HLA-A and HLA-B alleles for most subjects in the first cohort. Specific HLA alleles were associated with 16,951 TCR beta sequences at a false discovery rate of 0.05 in a later analysis. A few of the identified cytomegalovirus-associated TCR beta chains were confirmed in vitro to be specific for cytomegalovirus antigens. Some IMGT-functional V segments, including TRBV6-2 and TRBV6-3, could not be told apart with the 87-base-pair reads, so those segments were excluded. An earlier analysis of approximately 590 of the donors showed that most TCR beta V segments appeared in productive rearrangements either about 87% or about 30% of the time, which broadly matched IMGT annotations. While some public TCRs were present in many individuals, most TCR sequences turned up only very rarely across donors. Because HLA typing was unavailable for some donors at each locus, only the typed subset was used in association tests. Sequencing depth was assumed to be roughly uniform across donors in the presence/absence analyses, though that assumption may not hold. The classifier was reported to diagnose cytomegalovirus status with high specificity and sensitivity in both the original cohort and the validation cohort. Assigning TCR associations to individual alleles was difficult when HLA alleles, especially DR and DQ, strongly co-occurred. The earlier analysis of some 540 of the donors excluded roughly 16 rarely observed V segments, including chromosome 9 orphons, because counts were too low. The authors suggested that the approach could potentially be generalized to other disease states and immunological phenotypes. A later genetic analysis reported fewer N-insertions in productive TCRs among donors in an Asian-associated ancestry cluster than the roughly 700-donor mean. The cohort was sequenced for TCR beta chains only, and without alpha or paired-chain data the features that could be detected were limited. A cluster of highly shared sequence variants was judged likely to represent a technical artifact of the sequencing pipeline. In a later analysis, TCR association rates were found to vary across HLA loci, with the most associated TCRs seen for DRB1 alleles and the fewest for HLA-C alleles. In a later genetic analysis, a missense DCLRE1C variant was associated with V-gene and J-gene trimming of TCR beta chains, and the association was replicated in an independent cohort.

Library creation used the immunoSEQ multiplex PCR assay. For the multiplex PCR, a mixture combining 60 forward primers for TCR Vbeta segments and 13 reverse primers for TCR Jbeta segments was used. A multiplex PCR assay on genomic DNA amplified the CDR3 region of rearranged TCR beta genes. The amplified TCR beta libraries were sequenced on the Illumina HiSeq System as 87-base-pair reads. In the paper's pipeline: Across the roughly 670 repertoires, a later analysis counted approximately 75 million unique TCR beta chains, about 10 million of which were shared by at least two donors. Raw reads were error-corrected and collapsed into unique sequences with a nearest-neighbor algorithm that merged closely related sequences to remove PCR and sequencing errors. V, D and J gene segments were assigned by aligning CDR3 sequences to IMGT reference sequences. For a sequence to be retained, a match of at least six nucleotides was required to both a V gene segment and a J gene segment. A rearrangement counted as productive if the CDR3 had no stop codons and remained in frame with V and J, and every other rearrangement counted as non-productive. CDR3 was defined according to IMGT convention as the region running from the second conserved V-encoded cysteine to the conserved J-encoded phenylalanine. The earlier analysis of some 550 of the donors excluded any sequence lacking an unambiguous match to a single V gene segment. An earlier analysis of over 450 of the donors classified V segments as functional when productive rearrangements were above 56.7% and as segregating when the standard deviation between donors was above 5%. A statistical classification framework was built for diagnosing cytomegalovirus status from the catalog of TCR beta chain sequences. In a later analysis, V and J genes were assigned by comparing TCR nucleotide sequences against IMGT/GENE-DB human TR gene sequences. The TCRdist pipeline was used in a later analysis to assign CDR3 sequences and most-parsimonious VDJ recombination scenarios. In a later analysis, each TCR beta chain was defined by its CDR3 amino acid sequence together with its V-gene family, and reads without a unique V-gene family were excluded. To address suspected cross-contamination and a sequencing artifact, a later analysis removed roughly 580 highly shared, low-generation-probability nucleotide sequences. For each public chain, a later analysis derived a clonal expansion index from normalized ranks of inferred template counts within each repertoire. Generation probabilities in a later analysis came from a VDJ recombination model fitted to out-of-frame rearrangements, and those results were checked against IGoR. In a later analysis, hypergeometric tests were used to score TCR-TCR, TCR-HLA and TCR-CMV co-occurrence, with a repertoire-size bias correction applied to TCR pairs. To estimate false discovery rates, a later analysis permuted the HLA or CMV assignments 20 times. In a later analysis, co-occurring TCRs were grouped using DBSCAN, with TCRdist sequence similarity added in when clustering inside HLA-allele-positive subsets. Repertoires with fewer than 30,000 or more than 120,000 public chains, plus five repertoires with anomalous nucleotide sharing, were excluded from co-occurrence clustering. Drawn from immuneACCESS, this table holds only the in-frame rearrangements with V and J called that TCRdb kept. Clones are partly lost; checked studies trace under half to an unresolved V gene and leave the rest unexplained. Clone size and V and J calls were adopted from that table, with D and trimming inferred from the DNA. The sample contains 150,000 to 200,000 clones, around 67% of them found a single time. Of the sample, 3.5% to 5% is held by the ten largest clones.

From the cysteine up to the phenylalanine, the CDR3 has a length of 15 residues. The entry retains the CDR3 DNA only, 45 bases that are in frame from base 1. V lost 3 bases and J lost 4 bases, and the count of bases not matched to a germline gene is 5. CDR1 SGHAT and CDR2 FQNNGV are derived from the germline V gene. Concerning this clone: It has no known antigen specificity. Qualities for individual bases were not recorded, and no much larger clone is one base off.

The cohort consisted of 670 or so healthy bone marrow donors. Cohort members were all nominally healthy when sampled, although unrecorded immune exposures were likely present. The donor was CMV seropositive and was included in the group of almost 300 seropositive cohort members. Each donor provided a peripheral blood sample, and peripheral blood mononuclear cells were used for TCR beta sequencing. Genomic DNA was extracted from the blood cell samples with the Qiagen DNeasy Blood Extraction Kit. The sample consisted of PBMCs. The chain was built from TRBV11-2 and TRBJ1-1; TRBD1 matches 10 bases in the middle. The clonotype originates from a woman aged 18 to 35 in good health and CMV-seropositive. The DNA sequence follows: TGTGCCAGCAGCTTGTCCGGGACAGGGGTCACTGAAGCTTTCTTT. This gives the protein CASSLSGTGVTEAFF.